The 28 T cell receptor beta chains presented below share a single source sample, sequenced in a study of T cell repertoires in cytomegalovirus infection. TCRdb passed the reads through MiXCR, listing each CDR3 protein once. This sample yields roughly 990,000 distinct CDR3 sequences, of which approximately 31% are seen a single time; around 15% belongs to the top ten. Their cognate antigens are unknown. This material consisted of cultured CD8+ T cells from PBMCs, taken from culture after CMV antigen stimulation. The receptor set was obtained from a human donor in good health (CMV status not recorded). Some clones in this sample may be carry-over from other donors' samples.

This clonotype was seen repeatedly, ten times or more. In DNA form, the CDR3 reads TGTGCCAGCAGCCCACTCCAAGAGACCCAGTACTTC. Protein: CASSPLQETQYF. The chain has TRBV7-2 and TRBJ2-5; D unresolved. V was clipped by 5 bases and J by 1 base, with 5 bases between them. CDR1 and CDR2 from the germline V gene are SGHTA and FQGNSA. This CDR3 is 12 amino acids long.

J is TRBJ1-1 and V is TRBV27; no reliable D call. Germline lookup yields CDR1 MNHEY and CDR2 SMNVEV (reference sequence). Trimming stripped 2 bases from V and 0 bases from J, with 10 bases between. The CDR3 length is 15 residues. In DNA, the CDR3 is TGTGCCAGCAGTTTAAGGCCACCTGTGAACACTGAAGCTTTCTTT. It codes for CASSLRPPVNTEAFF.

The gene calls are TRBV7-2 and TRBJ2-5; no definite D call. Trimming removed 7 bases from V and 5 bases from J, with 5 bases in between. Germline V gene sequence: CDR1 SGHTA, CDR2 FQGNSA. The CDR3 is 10 residues long. The CDR3 reads CASKDETQYF. The DNA of the CDR3 is TGTGCCAGCAAGGATGAGACCCAGTACTTC.

The chain joins TRBV24-1 to TRBJ2-2, with D maybe TRBD1 (6 bases). The length of the CDR3 is 16 residues. Looked up from germline, CDR1 is KGHDR and CDR2 is SFDVKD. Trimming took 1 base from V and 1 from J, leaving 9 bases between them. The CDR3 reads CATSDFRDKNTGELFF. CDR3 DNA sequence: TGTGCCACCAGTGATTTCCGGGACAAGAACACCGGGGAGCTGTTTTTT.

There are a few counts of this clonotype. The chain is built from TRBV7-6 and TRBJ1-6; 9 positions agree with TRBD1. V shed 6 bases, J shed 10 bases, and the junction held 7 bases outside the gene matches. Germline V gene lookup returns CDR1 SGHVS and CDR2 FNYEAQ. There are 14 residues in the CDR3. CDR3 DNA: TGTGCCAGCAGAGACAGGGGGTTTAACTCACCCCTCCACTTT. It translates to CASRDRGFNSPLHF.

This sequence joins TRBV29-1 and TRBJ1-1, with D unclear. The V end lost 6 bases, the J end lost 5 bases, and 13 bases lay between the germline ends. The CDR3 contains 12 residues. The germline V gene has CDR1 SQVTM and CDR2 ANQGSEA. The CDR3 region has the DNA TGCAGCGTCCCGCCCCGGTCGACTGAAGCTTTCTTT. It translates to CSVPPRSTEAFF.

Many counts were recorded for this clonotype. CDR3 protein: CASSLAGDTEAFF. CDR3 in DNA: TGTGCCAGCAGCTTAGCCGGGGACACTGAAGCTTTCTTT. This chain connects TRBV27 to TRBJ1-1; no clear D. Germline CDR1 MNHEY, CDR2 SMNVEV (reference sequence). CDR3 size: 13 residues. V lost 6 bases and J lost 3, with 11 bases in between.

In its sample, this clonotype was seen a few times. The chain couples TRBV19 to TRBJ1-5, with 9 bases aligning to TRBD1. Germline loops: CDR1 LNHDA, CDR2 SQIVND (reference sequence). J gave up 4 bases and V 10 bases, and 8 bases lay outside the gene matches. The CDR3 contains 14 residues. CDR3 region: CATEGTGSNQPQHF. CDR3 coding DNA: TGTGCCACCGAGGGGACAGGGTCTAATCAGCCCCAGCATTTT.

On this clonotype itself: A clone one base away is much larger, so this may be a read error. The gene calls are TRBV7-9 and TRBJ2-2; D is uncertain. CDR3 length: 13 residues. CDR1 SEHNR and CDR2 FQNEAQ come from the germline V gene (reference sequence). This chain's CDR3 is CVSSFVGTGELFF. The CDR3 DNA follows: TGTGTCAGCAGCTTCGTGGGAACCGGGGAGCTGTTTTTT.

The chain combines TRBV10-1 with TRBJ2-7, with D perhaps matching TRBD2 (6 bases). The CDR3 contains 12 residues. Germline V CDR1 and CDR2: WNHNN, SYGVQD (reference sequence). V was trimmed by 7 bases and J by 1 base, leaving 8 bases between them. CDR3 nucleotide sequence: TGCGCCAGCATGGAGGGTTCCTACGAGCAGTACTTC. Translating gives CASMEGSYEQYF.

The rearrangement joins TRBV25-1 to TRBJ2-1; 7 bases map to TRBD1. Looked up from germline, CDR1 is MGHDK and CDR2 is SYGVNS. This CDR3 comprises 14 residues. Germline trimming cut 6 bases from V and 2 bases from J; bases unmatched to any gene: 4. CDR3 bases: TGTGCCAGCAGCCTGGACAGGACCTACAATGAGCAGTTCTTC. Its protein is CASSLDRTYNEQFF.

This clonotype was seen more than once but under ten times. V gene TRBV10-3 combines with J gene TRBJ2-1; a weak D match, TRBD1 (7 bases). The V gene's germline CDR1 is ENHRY and CDR2 SYGVKD. The ends were cut back, 6 bases at V and 6 bases at J, with 18 bases in the middle. The CDR3 is made up of 15 amino acids. For the CDR3, the DNA is TGTGCCATCAGAACTAGACGACAGGGAGGCAATGAGCAGTTCTTC. Translation gives CAIRTRRQGGNEQFF.

The chain employs TRBV4-3 and TRBJ1-2; D may be TRBD1 (5 bases). CDR3 length equals 16 residues. Per the germline V gene, CDR1 is LGHNA and CDR2 is YSLEER. Trimming left V 2 bases short and J 4 bases short, with 17 bases between. The CDR3 reads CASSQPRQRVGYGYTF. As DNA, the CDR3 is TGCGCCAGCAGCCAACCGCGACAGAGGGTCGGCTATGGCTACACCTTC.

At least ten counts were recorded for this clonotype. The rearrangement links TRBV7-2 to TRBJ2-1; unclear D gene. Trimming removed 0 bases from V and 8 bases from J, with 5 bases in between. CDR3 length: 12 amino acids. CDR1 and CDR2 from the germline V gene are SGHTA and FQGNSA. CDR3 loop: CASSLAVYEQFF. CDR3 in DNA: TGTGCCAGCAGCTTAGCGGTGTATGAGCAGTTCTTC.

The chain uses TRBV12-3 or TRBV12-4 and TRBJ2-1; the D is unclear. There are 14 residues in the CDR3. V gave up 1 base and J gave up 5 bases, with 9 bases separating them. The CDR3, as DNA: TGTGCCAGCAGTTTAGGACCTATCAACAATGAGCAGTTCTTC. Protein: CASSLGPINNEQFF.

This clonotype was seen a handful of times. The chain links TRBV11-2 to TRBJ2-2, with TRBD2 matching over 8 bases. J was trimmed by 3 bases and V by 4 bases; bases with no gene match: 10. CDR1 is SGHAT, CDR2 FQNNGV, per germline. The CDR3 runs to 17 residues. The chain's CDR3 is CASSWWRGVRDTGELFF. DNA of the CDR3: TGTGCCAGCAGCTGGTGGCGGGGGGTGCGGGACACCGGGGAGCTGTTTTTT.

The CDR3 sequence: CATSDSPATSYEQYV. The CDR3 DNA reads TGTGCCACCAGTGATTCCCCCGCAACAAGCTACGAGCAGTACGTC. The chain carries TRBV24-1 and TRBJ2-7; D ambiguous. Germline CDR1 reads KGHDR; CDR2 reads SFDVKD. CDR3 length equals 15 residues. V was clipped by 2 bases and J by 3 bases, with 13 bases between them.

This clonotype has ten or more counts. The chain couples TRBV7-8 to TRBJ2-1; 10 bases are a match to TRBD1. Per the germline V gene, CDR1 is SGHVS and CDR2 is FQNEAQ. The CDR3 is made up of 18 amino acids. V trimming: 1 base; J trimming: 2 bases; junction bases outside the gene matches: 8. Here the CDR3 reads CASSLEWTGGSPYNEQFF. CDR3 DNA: TGTGCCAGCAGCTTAGAGTGGACAGGGGGTTCCCCCTACAATGAGCAGTTCTTC.

The chain is built from TRBV29-1 and TRBJ2-4; D gene uncertain. Trimming removed 5 bases from V and 4 bases from J, with 3 bases in between. Germline values: CDR1 SQVTM, CDR2 ANQGSEA. There are 10 residues in the CDR3. CDR3 residues: CSVLKNIQYF. DNA for the CDR3: TGCAGCGTTCTTAAAAACATTCAGTACTTC. Drawing the rest from reference TRBV29-1 and TRBJ2-4, the complete variable domain is SAVISQKPSRDICQRGTSLTIQCQVDSQVTMMFWYRQQPGQSLTLIATANQGSEATYESGFVIDKFPISRPNLTFSTLTVSNMSPEDSSIYLCSVLKNIQYFGAGTRLSVL.

The chain couples TRBV2 to TRBJ1-1, with D perhaps TRBD1 (6 bases). The CDR3 consists of 14 residues. V was clipped by 4 bases and J by 4 bases, with 13 bases between them. The germline gives CDR1 SNHLY, CDR2 FYNNEI. CDR3 sequence reads: CASSAGEVGTEAFF. The CDR3 DNA is TGTGCCAGCAGTGCAGGGGAGGTAGGCACTGAAGCTTTCTTT.

The chain is built from TRBV6-8 and TRBJ1-2; D is ambiguous. The V gene lost 2 bases and the J gene lost 4 bases, with 8 bases spanning the gap. This CDR3 contains 13 residues. Germline V gene data show CDR1 as MNHGY and CDR2 as SAAAGT. CDR3 amino acids: CASSYANSYGYTF. CDR3 nucleotides: TGTGCCAGCAGTTACGCTAACAGCTATGGCTACACCTTC.

This clonotype was counted a single time. V usage is TRBV5-5 and J usage is TRBJ2-7; 10 bases fit TRBD1. The CDR3 length is 17 residues. Looked up from germline, CDR1 is SGHKS and CDR2 is YYEKEE (reference sequence). V was pared by 0 bases and J by 2 bases, with 8 bases of the junction left unmatched. CDR3 nucleotides: TGTGCCAGCAGCTTGGCCGGGACAGGGGCCGACCCCTACGAGCAGTACGTC. It encodes CASSLAGTGADPYEQYV.

This clonotype was observed at least ten times. This chain joins TRBV11-2 and TRBJ1-1; 8 bases match TRBD1. This CDR3 has 14 residues. Unmatched junction bases numbered 5, after V lost 5 bases and J lost 3 bases. Germline V gene lookup returns CDR1 SGHAT and CDR2 FQNNGV. In DNA form, the CDR3 reads TGTGCCAGCAGCGGACAGGACAGGGACACTGAAGCTTTCTTT. Amino acid sequence: CASSGQDRDTEAFF. Full variable domain (missing parts from reference TRBV11-2 and TRBJ1-1): EAGVAQSPRYKIIEKRQSVAFWCNPISGHATLYWYQQILGQGPKLLIQFQNNGVVDDSQLPKDRFSAERLKGVDSTLKIQPAKLEDSAVYLCASSGQDRDTEAFFGQGTRLTVV.

The chain links TRBV7-9 to TRBJ1-6, with TRBD1 matching over 9 bases. The CDR3 loop spans 17 amino acids. Trimming removed 4 bases from V and 10 bases from J; junction bases left unmatched: 14. CDR1 SEHNR and CDR2 FQNEAQ come from the germline V gene (reference sequence). CDR3 amino acids: CASSSDIGGTGNSPLHF. The CDR3 DNA reads TGTGCCAGCAGCTCCGATATAGGGGGGACAGGGAACTCACCCCTCCACTTT.

There are a few counts of this clonotype. The gene calls are TRBV13 and TRBJ1-2; 7 bases match TRBD1. Germline V gives CDR1 PRHDT, CDR2 FYEKMQ (reference sequence). Trimming at V came to 2 bases and at J to 7 bases, leaving 7 bases not matched to a gene. The CDR3 has 14 amino acids. The CDR3 here is CASSLFKGAFGYTF. The CDR3 DNA reads TGTGCCAGCAGCTTATTTAAGGGGGCTTTTGGCTACACCTTC. Combining the CDR3 with reference TRBV13 and TRBJ1-2 gives the whole variable domain AAGVIQSPRHLIKEKRETATLKCYPIPRHDTVYWYQQGPGQDPQFLISFYEKMQSDKGSIPDRFSAQQFSDYHSELNMSSLELGDSALYFCASSLFKGAFGYTFGSGTRLTVV.

V is TRBV12-3 or TRBV12-4 and J is TRBJ2-1; 11 positions agree with TRBD2. The CDR3 is made up of 17 amino acids. Trimming removed 3 bases from V and 4 bases from J; junction bases left unmatched: 8. The CDR3 DNA sequence: TGTGCCAGCAGTTTGGGGCGACTAGCGGGGAATTACAATGAGCAGTTCTTC. Its translation is CASSLGRLAGNYNEQFF.

This rearrangement joins TRBV27 to TRBJ1-2; maybe TRBD1 (5 bases). The CDR3 is made up of 14 amino acids. V was pared by 2 bases and J by 4 bases, with 11 bases between. Germline CDR1 is MNHEY and CDR2 is SMNVEV (reference sequence). The chain's CDR3 is CASSLTPDSYGYTF. The CDR3 DNA sequence: TGTGCCAGCAGTTTAACCCCCGACAGCTATGGCTACACCTTC.

The V call is TRBV29-1, the J call TRBJ2-1; 10 bases line up with TRBD1. Germline-derived CDR1 and CDR2 are SQVTM and ANQGSEA. The CDR3 has 15 amino acids. Trimming at V came to 2 bases and at J to 5 bases, leaving 6 bases not matched to a gene. CDR3 DNA: TGCAGCGTTGAAAAGACAGGGGGCTGGGACAATGAGCAGTTCTTC. Its translation is CSVEKTGGWDNEQFF.